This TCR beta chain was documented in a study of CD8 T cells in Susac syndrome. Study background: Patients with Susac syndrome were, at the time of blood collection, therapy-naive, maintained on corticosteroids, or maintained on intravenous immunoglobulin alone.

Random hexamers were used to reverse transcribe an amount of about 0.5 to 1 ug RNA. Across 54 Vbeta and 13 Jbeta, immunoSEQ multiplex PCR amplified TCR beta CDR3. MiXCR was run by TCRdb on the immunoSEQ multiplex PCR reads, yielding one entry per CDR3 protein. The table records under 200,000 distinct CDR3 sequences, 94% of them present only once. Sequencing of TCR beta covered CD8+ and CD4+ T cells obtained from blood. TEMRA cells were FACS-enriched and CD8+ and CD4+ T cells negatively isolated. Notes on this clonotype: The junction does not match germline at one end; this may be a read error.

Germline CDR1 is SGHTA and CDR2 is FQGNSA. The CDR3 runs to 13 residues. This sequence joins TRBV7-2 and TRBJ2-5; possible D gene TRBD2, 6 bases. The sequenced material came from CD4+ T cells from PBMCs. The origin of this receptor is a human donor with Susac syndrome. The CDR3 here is CASSLDLGRRVHF. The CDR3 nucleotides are TGTGCCAGCAGCTTAGACTTAGGGAGGCGGGTACACTTC.